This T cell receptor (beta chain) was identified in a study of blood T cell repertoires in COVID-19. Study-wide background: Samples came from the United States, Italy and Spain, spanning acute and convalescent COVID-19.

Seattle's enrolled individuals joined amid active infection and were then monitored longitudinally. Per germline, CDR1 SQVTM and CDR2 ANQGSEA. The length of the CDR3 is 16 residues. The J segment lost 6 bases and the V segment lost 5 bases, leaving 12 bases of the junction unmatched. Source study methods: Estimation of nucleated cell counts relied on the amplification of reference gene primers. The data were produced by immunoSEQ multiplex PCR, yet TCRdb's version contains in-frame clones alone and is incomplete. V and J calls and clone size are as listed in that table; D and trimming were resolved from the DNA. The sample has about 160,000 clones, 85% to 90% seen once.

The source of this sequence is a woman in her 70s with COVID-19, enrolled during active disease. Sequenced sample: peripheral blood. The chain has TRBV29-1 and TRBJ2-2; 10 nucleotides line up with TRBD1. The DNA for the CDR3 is TGCAGCGTTCACGCCCGACCCGGGACAGGGGCCGGGGAGCTGTTTTTT. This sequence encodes CSVHARPGTGAGELFF.